Below, 27 T cell receptor beta chains from the same sample are listed, as sequenced in a study of cytomegalovirus exposure and HLA in healthy donors listed by TCRdb under 2017. Libraries were built with the immunoSEQ multiplex PCR assay. A mixture of 60 forward primers for TCR Vbeta segments and 13 reverse primers for TCR Jbeta segments was used in the multiplex PCR. This is the immuneACCESS table as TCRdb keeps it, with only in-frame sequences that have V and J called. A part of the clones is gone; compared with another copy, unresolved V genes explain less than half, and the rest is unexplained. The sample includes some 83,000 clones, with 65% to 80% observed a single time. Around 4.3% of the sample comes from the top ten. The sequencing sample was made of PBMCs. The receptors shown here come from a man between 60 and 75 years old in good health and CMV-seronegative.

The V and J genes are TRBV7-9 and TRBJ2-3; 11 positions agree with TRBD2. Germline V lookup: CDR1 SEHNR, CDR2 FQNEAQ (reference sequence). The CDR3 extends over 14 amino acids. Trimming took 1 base from V and 6 from J; bases not matched to a gene: 0. The CDR3: CASSLVAGGDTQYF. The CDR3 region has the DNA TGTGCCAGCAGCTTAGTAGCGGGGGGGGATACGCAGTATTTT.

A word on this clone: Other DNA sequences within the sample encode an identical CDR3. The chain recombines TRBV19 with TRBJ1-4; TRBD1 matches 8 bases. The CDR3 spans 14 residues. V trimming: 7 bases; J trimming: 8 bases; junction bases outside the gene matches: 9. Germline V gene lookup returns CDR1 LNHDA and CDR2 SQIVND (reference sequence). This CDR3 is CASTPMDRDEKLFF. As DNA, the CDR3 is TGTGCCAGTACTCCCATGGACAGGGACGAAAAACTGTTTTTT. Drawing the rest from reference TRBV19 and TRBJ1-4, the complete variable domain is DGGITQSPKYLFRKEGQNVTLSCEQNLNHDAMYWYRQDPGQGLRLIYYSQIVNDFQKGDIAEGYSVSREKKESFPLTVTSAQKNPTAFYLCASTPMDRDEKLFFGSGTQLSVL.

The rearrangement joins TRBV9 to TRBJ1-2, with 7 nucleotides matching TRBD1. Germline values: CDR1 SGDLS, CDR2 YYNGEE. The length of the CDR3 is 17 residues. V was clipped by 0 bases and J by 4 bases; unmatched bases: 12. CDR3 DNA sequence: TGTGCCAGCAGCGTAGCGAGGGGGCCTAAGAAGGGCTATGGCTACACCTTC. Its translation is CASSVARGPKKGYGYTF. Looking up the rest from reference TRBV9 and TRBJ1-2 gives the full variable domain: DSGVTQTPKHLITATGQRVTLRCSPRSGDLSVYWYQQSLDQGLQFLIQYYNGEERAKGNILERFSAQQFPDLHSELNLSSLELGDSALYFCASSVARGPKKGYGYTFGSGTRLTVV.

The genes are TRBV10-3 and TRBJ1-1; 7 bases fit TRBD1. Per the germline V gene, CDR1 is ENHRY and CDR2 is SYGVKD. The CDR3 runs 14 residues. Losses at the gene ends were 7 bases for V and 6 bases for J; bases not matched to a gene: 11. CDR3 sequence (DNA): TGTGCCATCACCACGACAGGGATCGGGGCTGAAGCTTTCTTT. As protein: CAITTTGIGAEAFF.

The CDR3: CASSIARDTEAFF. The CDR3 region has the DNA TGTGCCAGTAGTATTGCGCGCGACACTGAAGCTTTCTTT. The chain links TRBV19 to TRBJ1-1; D is unclear. Trimming pared 3 bases from V and 3 bases from J, leaving 8 bases between. The germline gives CDR1 LNHDA, CDR2 SQIVND (reference sequence). There are 13 residues in the CDR3.

This sequence joins TRBV2 and TRBJ2-7; D may be TRBD2 (6 bases). Trimming pared 10 bases from V and 2 bases from J, leaving 12 bases between. The CDR3 has 12 amino acids. Germline V gene sequence: CDR1 SNHLY, CDR2 FYNNEI. In DNA, the CDR3 is TGTGCCAACCTAGCGACAACCTACGAGCAGTACTTC. Translated: CANLATTYEQYF.

The chain carries TRBV29-1 and TRBJ2-7; 7 bases are a match to TRBD1. The CDR3 covers 11 residues. CDR1 and CDR2 (germline): SQVTM, ANQGSEA. Trimming took 1 base from V and 9 from J; bases not matched to a gene: 3. This CDR3 is CSVEVNRGQYF. The CDR3 DNA reads as TGCAGCGTTGAAGTTAACAGGGGGCAGTACTTC.

The rearrangement uses TRBV11-1 and TRBJ2-7; D not certain. This CDR3 region has 13 residues. In germline, CDR1 is SGHAT, CDR2 FQDESV (reference sequence). The V end was cut by 3 bases, the J end by 0 bases, with 6 bases between. The CDR3 sequence is CASSFEDSYEQYF. The CDR3 DNA reads TGTGCCAGCAGCTTTGAGGACTCCTACGAGCAGTACTTC.

This chain uses TRBV2 with TRBJ2-1; 11 nucleotides match TRBD1. With V trimmed by 6 bases and J by 12 bases, 4 bases remained unmatched. Germline V gene sequence: CDR1 SNHLY, CDR2 FYNNEI. CDR3 size: 12 residues. The CDR3: CASRPDRGRQFF. Here the CDR3 DNA reads TGTGCCAGCAGGCCGGACAGGGGGCGGCAGTTCTTC.

V gene TRBV13 combines with J gene TRBJ1-6; TRBD1 might be the D (5 bases). V shed 4 bases and J shed 11 bases, with 15 bases lying between them. This CDR3 region has 14 residues. Germline loops: CDR1 PRHDT, CDR2 FYEKMQ (reference sequence). The CDR3: CASSSRSGGAPLHF. The CDR3, as DNA: TGTGCCAGCAGCTCGAGGTCCGGGGGTGCACCCCTCCACTTT. The whole variable domain, filled in from reference TRBV13 and TRBJ1-6, reads AAGVIQSPRHLIKEKRETATLKCYPIPRHDTVYWYQQGPGQDPQFLISFYEKMQSDKGSIPDRFSAQQFSDYHSELNMSSLELGDSALYFCASSSRSGGAPLHFGNGTRLTVT.

J is TRBJ2-3 and V is TRBV7-2; TRBD2 agrees at 12 bases. CDR1 is SGHTA, CDR2 FQGNSA, per germline. CDR3 length: 17 residues. Germline trimming cut 1 base from V and 2 bases from J; bases unmatched to any gene: 4. This chain's CDR3 is CASSLELAGGFTDTQYF. In nucleotides, the CDR3 is TGTGCCAGCAGCTTAGAACTAGCGGGGGGATTCACAGATACGCAGTATTTT.

The rearrangement joins TRBV29-1 to TRBJ2-7; D is unclear. Trimming took 2 bases from V and 0 from J, leaving 8 bases between them. This CDR3 has 13 residues. In germline, CDR1 is SQVTM, CDR2 ANQGSEA. CDR3 amino acids: CSVENTPSYEQYF. CDR3 DNA sequence: TGCAGCGTTGAAAACACCCCCTCCTACGAGCAGTACTTC.

This clone appeared a single time. The V and J genes are TRBV19 and TRBJ2-4; no definite D call. The CDR3 length is 17 residues. CDR1 LNHDA and CDR2 SQIVND come from the germline V gene (reference sequence). The V and J ends lost 0 bases and 0 bases respectively, with 12 bases between them. The CDR3 is CASSIDVGGLAKNIQYF. CDR3 sequence (DNA): TGTGCCAGTAGTATAGATGTAGGCGGATTAGCCAAAAACATTCAGTACTTC. Based on the CDR3 plus reference TRBV19 and TRBJ2-4, the full variable domain is DGGITQSPKYLFRKEGQNVTLSCEQNLNHDAMYWYRQDPGQGLRLIYYSQIVNDFQKGDIAEGYSVSREKKESFPLTVTSAQKNPTAFYLCASSIDVGGLAKNIQYFGAGTRLSVL.

This clone showed up many times. The chain is built from TRBV6-5 and TRBJ2-3; tentatively, D is TRBD2 (6 bases). Trimming pared 7 bases from V and 6 bases from J, leaving 8 bases between. CDR1 is MNHEY, CDR2 SVGAGI, per germline. The CDR3 has 11 amino acids. The CDR3 DNA reads as TGTGCCAGCACAGGGAGGGATACGCAGTATTTT. Protein product: CASTGRDTQYF.

About this clone itself: A read error may account for a junction end that differs from germline. V is TRBV7-9 and J is TRBJ1-6; D may be TRBD1 (6 bases). This CDR3 is 12 amino acids long. Germline CDR1 reads SEHNR; CDR2 reads FQNEAQ (reference sequence). The chain's CDR3 is CSSSLDRSPLHF. The CDR3 nucleotides are TGTTCCAGCAGCTTAGACAGGTCACCCCTCCACTTT.

Of note for this clone: The same CDR3 can be traced to other DNA sequences in this sample. The V gene is TRBV5-1, the J gene TRBJ1-5; 10 bases align to TRBD1. Unmatched junction bases numbered 10, after V lost 4 bases and J lost 0 bases. Germline V gene lookup returns CDR1 SGHRS and CDR2 YFSETQ. The CDR3 has 18 residues. The CDR3, as DNA: TGCGCCAGCAGCCCTACGACAGGGGGCCGATATAGCAATCAGCCCCAGCATTTT. Translating it yields CASSPTTGGRYSNQPQHF.

The chain is built from TRBV30 and TRBJ1-1, with 8 bases fitting TRBD1. The CDR3 covers 14 residues. Germline lookup yields CDR1 GTSNPN and CDR2 SVGIG (reference sequence). After removal of 4 bases from V and 1 base from J, the junction contained 5 bases not matched to a gene. CDR3 residues: CAWKPGQGNTEAFF. CDR3 DNA: TGTGCCTGGAAGCCCGGACAGGGGAACACTGAAGCTTTCTTT.

The V call is TRBV4-1, the J call TRBJ2-1, with 12 bases identical to TRBD2. Trimming at V came to 1 base and at J to 15 bases, leaving 7 bases not matched to a gene. CDR1 is MGHRA, CDR2 YSYEKL, per germline. This CDR3 comprises 14 residues. As DNA, the CDR3 is TGCGCCAGCAGCCAAGGACTAGCGGGGGAGAGTCGGTTCTTC. Translated, it gives CASSQGLAGESRFF.

V is TRBV30 and J is TRBJ1-4; TRBD1 matches 11 bases. The CDR3 extends over 16 amino acids. J was trimmed by 5 bases and V by 0 bases; bases with no gene match: 5. Per the germline V gene, CDR1 is GTSNPN and CDR2 is SVGIG (reference sequence). CDR3 residues: CAWSVWTGGKNEKLFF. CDR3 in DNA: TGTGCCTGGAGTGTATGGACAGGGGGCAAGAATGAAAAACTGTTTTTT.

The gene calls are TRBV11-1 and TRBJ1-1; 8 bases line up with TRBD1. The V gene end was trimmed by 4 bases and the J gene end by 5 bases; junction bases not matched to a gene: 9. In germline, CDR1 is SGHAT, CDR2 FQDESV (reference sequence). There are 15 residues in the CDR3. CDR3 sequence (DNA): TGTGCCAGCAGCTCCGGGACAGGTAGCGGGACTGAAGCTTTCTTT. This translates into CASSSGTGSGTEAFF.

DNA of the CDR3: TGTGCCACCAGCAAGACAGGGTGGACAGATACGCAGTATTTT. Translated, it gives CATSKTGWTDTQYF. The J gene is TRBJ2-3, the V gene TRBV15; TRBD1 agrees at 7 bases. The CDR3 is 14 residues long. V shed 4 bases, J shed 3 bases, and the junction held 4 bases outside the gene matches. The germline gives CDR1 LNHNV, CDR2 YYDKDF (reference sequence).

The chain couples TRBV23-1 to TRBJ2-2, with D maybe TRBD1 (5 bases). TRBV23-1 is an ORF, with its function uncertain. Deletions cut 9 bases from V and 5 bases from J, with 13 bases between. The CDR3 loop spans 13 amino acids. CDR3 loop: CARIGVGTGELFF. As DNA, the CDR3 is TGCGCCAGAATAGGGGTCGGAACCGGGGAGCTGTTTTTT.

This chain links TRBV6-5 with TRBJ1-3; D might be TRBD1 (6 bases). V dropped 5 bases and J dropped 0 bases, with 8 bases sitting between them. The V gene's germline CDR1 is MNHEY and CDR2 SVGAGI. The CDR3 consists of 14 residues. The CDR3 nucleotides read TGTGCCAGCAGTCGGGACAACTCTGGAAACACCATATATTTT. Translated, it gives CASSRDNSGNTIYF.

This rearrangement joins TRBV6-1 to TRBJ2-5, with D perhaps TRBD1 (6 bases). In germline, CDR1 is MNHNS, CDR2 SASEGT. V dropped 6 bases and J dropped 5 bases, with 16 bases sitting between them. CDR3 length equals 14 residues. The CDR3 sequence: CASSRDNPEETQYF. CDR3 sequence (DNA): TGTGCCAGCAGCCGGGACAATCCCGAGGAGACCCAGTACTTC.

V and J are TRBV9 and TRBJ1-1; D gene ambiguous. Germline V gene data show CDR1 as SGDLS and CDR2 as YYNGEE. Trimming pared 1 base from V and 5 bases from J, leaving 12 bases between. The CDR3 loop spans 14 amino acids. This CDR3 reads CASSVRPGDTEAFF. CDR3 nucleotide sequence: TGTGCCAGCAGCGTACGTCCCGGGGATACTGAAGCTTTCTTT.

The chain couples TRBV11-2 to TRBJ1-1; D is unclear. Germline assignment: CDR1 SGHAT and CDR2 FQNNGV. The CDR3 loop spans 11 amino acids. V was pared by 3 bases and J by 8 bases, with 7 bases between. The CDR3 region has the DNA TGTGCCAGCAGCTTGAACAGAGAAGCTTTCTTT. Protein: CASSLNREAFF. Complete variable domain (other parts from reference TRBV11-2 and TRBJ1-1): EAGVAQSPRYKIIEKRQSVAFWCNPISGHATLYWYQQILGQGPKLLIQFQNNGVVDDSQLPKDRFSAERLKGVDSTLKIQPAKLEDSAVYLCASSLNREAFFGQGTRLTVV.

This chain joins TRBV6-5 and TRBJ1-6, with TRBD1 matching 11 bases. The CDR3 has 15 amino acids. V gave up 6 bases and J gave up 8 bases; unmatched junction bases: 6. The germline V gene has CDR1 MNHEY and CDR2 SVGAGI. The CDR3 coding sequence is TGTGCCAGCAGAATGGGGACAGGGGGATATTCACCCCTCCACTTT. This encodes CASRMGTGGYSPLHF.